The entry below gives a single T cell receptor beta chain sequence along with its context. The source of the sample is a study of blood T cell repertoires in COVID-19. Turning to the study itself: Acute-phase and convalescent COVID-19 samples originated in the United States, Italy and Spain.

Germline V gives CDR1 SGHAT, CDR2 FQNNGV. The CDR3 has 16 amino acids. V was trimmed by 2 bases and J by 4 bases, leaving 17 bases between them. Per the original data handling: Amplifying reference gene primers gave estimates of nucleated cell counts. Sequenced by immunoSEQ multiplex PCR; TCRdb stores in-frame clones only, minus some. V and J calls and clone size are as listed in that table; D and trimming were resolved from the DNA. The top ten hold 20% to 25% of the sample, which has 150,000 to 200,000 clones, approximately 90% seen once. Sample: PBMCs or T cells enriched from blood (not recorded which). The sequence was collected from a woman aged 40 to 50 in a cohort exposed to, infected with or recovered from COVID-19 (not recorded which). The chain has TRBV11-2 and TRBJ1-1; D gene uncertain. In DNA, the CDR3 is TGTGCCAGCAGCTTATTTCGGGGAGGATCGGCCACTGAAGCTTTCTTT. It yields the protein CASSLFRGGSATEAFF.